These 5 T cell receptor beta chains came from one sample sequenced in a study of beta chain features in type 1 diabetes. The investigators reverse transcribed all of the isolated RNA, so they sequenced expressed TCRB transcripts. Sequencing used immunoSEQ multiplex PCR; TCRdb keeps in-frame clones, though not all of them. The sample holds fewer than 150,000 clones, 6.5% to 8.5% seen once. The sequencing sample was made of central memory CD4+ T cells from blood. All receptors derive from a woman under 40 in good health.

In this sample, this clone turned up a few times. One end of the junction fails to match germline, which may point to a read error. V is TRBV29-1 and J is TRBJ1-1; unclear D gene. Germline CDR1 is SQVTM and CDR2 is ANQGSEA. The CDR3 is 10 amino acids. This chain's CDR3 is CSVQDAEAFF. CDR3 sequence (DNA): TGCAGCGTTCAAGACGCTGAAGCTTTCTTT.

A few counts support this clone. CDR3 nucleotides: TGTGCCAGCAGTATCCGAACCGGAGATGGCTACACCTTC. This sequence encodes CASSIRTGDGYTF. V and J are TRBV28 and TRBJ1-2; no clear D gene. This CDR3 region has 13 residues. Germline CDR1 MDHEN, CDR2 SYDVKM. V lost 5 bases, J lost 6 bases, and 13 bases lay in between.

The chain has TRBV30 and TRBJ2-4; D gene uncertain. Germline V gene sequence: CDR1 GTSNPN, CDR2 SVGIG (reference sequence). This CDR3 has 11 residues. V was clipped by 2 bases and J by 3 bases, with 2 bases between them. This chain's CDR3 is CAWSLKNIQYF. The CDR3 DNA sequence: TGTGCCTGGAGTCTCAAAAACATTCAGTACTTC.

By share, this clone ranks as medium-sized. This chain connects TRBV9 to TRBJ2-7; tentative D call: TRBD2 (5 bases). Germline V lookup: CDR1 SGDLS, CDR2 YYNGEE. Trimming removed 4 bases at V and 5 bases at J, with 10 bases between. The CDR3 runs 12 residues. The CDR3 protein is CASSSGLNEQYF. As DNA, the CDR3 is TGTGCCAGCAGCTCCGGACTGAACGAGCAGTACTTC.

This clone was found a few times. J is TRBJ2-3 and V is TRBV27; no reliable D call. Deletions cut 8 bases from V and 4 bases from J, with 16 bases between. The CDR3 extends over 14 amino acids. From germline, CDR1 is MNHEY and CDR2 SMNVEV (reference sequence). CDR3 in amino acids: CASRYIDSADTQYF. CDR3 DNA sequence: TGTGCCAGCCGATATATTGACTCCGCAGATACGCAGTATTTT.